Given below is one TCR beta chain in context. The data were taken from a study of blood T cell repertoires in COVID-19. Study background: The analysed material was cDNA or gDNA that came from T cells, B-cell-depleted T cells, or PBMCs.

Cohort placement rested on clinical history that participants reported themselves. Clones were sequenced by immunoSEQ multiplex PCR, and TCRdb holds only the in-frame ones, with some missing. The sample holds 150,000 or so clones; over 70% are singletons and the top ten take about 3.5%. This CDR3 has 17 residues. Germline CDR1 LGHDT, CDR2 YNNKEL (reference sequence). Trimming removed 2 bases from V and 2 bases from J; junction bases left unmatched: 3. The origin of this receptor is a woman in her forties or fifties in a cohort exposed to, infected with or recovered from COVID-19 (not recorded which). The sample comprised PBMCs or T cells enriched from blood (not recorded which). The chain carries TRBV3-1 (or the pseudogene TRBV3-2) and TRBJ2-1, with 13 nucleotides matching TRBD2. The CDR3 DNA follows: TGTGCCAGCAGCCAAAAGGGACTAGCGGGAACCTACAATGAGCAGTTCTTC. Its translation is CASSQKGLAGTYNEQFF.